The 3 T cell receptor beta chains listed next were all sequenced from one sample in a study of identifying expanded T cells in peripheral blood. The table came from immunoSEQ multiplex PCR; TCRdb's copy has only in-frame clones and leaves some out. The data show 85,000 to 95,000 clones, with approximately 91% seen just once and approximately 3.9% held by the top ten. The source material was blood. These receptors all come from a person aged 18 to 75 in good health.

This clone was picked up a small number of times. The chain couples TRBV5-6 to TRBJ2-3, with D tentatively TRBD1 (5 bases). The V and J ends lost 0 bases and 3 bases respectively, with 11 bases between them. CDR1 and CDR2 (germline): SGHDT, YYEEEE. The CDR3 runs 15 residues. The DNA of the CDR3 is TGTGCCAGCAGCTTGGCAGGGTCGGTGACAGATACGCAGTATTTT. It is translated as CASSLAGSVTDTQYF.

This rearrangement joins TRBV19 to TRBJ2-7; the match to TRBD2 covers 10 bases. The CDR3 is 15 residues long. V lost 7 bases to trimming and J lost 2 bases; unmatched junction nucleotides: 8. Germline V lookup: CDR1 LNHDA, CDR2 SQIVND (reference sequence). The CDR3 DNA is TGTGCCAGTAATGTGGGAGCGGGGGGGCCCTACGAGCAGTACTTC. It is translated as CASNVGAGGPYEQYF.

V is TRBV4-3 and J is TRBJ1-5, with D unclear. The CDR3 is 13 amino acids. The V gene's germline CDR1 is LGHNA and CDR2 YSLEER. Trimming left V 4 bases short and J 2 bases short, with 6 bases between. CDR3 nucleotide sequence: TGCGCCAGCAGCCGAGGTCGCAATCAGCCCCAGCATTTT. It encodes CASSRGRNQPQHF.